This entry lists 10 T cell receptor beta chains sequenced from one sample in a study of OX40 agonist ivuxolimab in advanced cancers. The protocol was immunoSEQ multiplex PCR, while the TCRdb copy is restricted to in-frame clones and leaves out a portion. The sample contains 70,000 or so clones, roughly 90% of which appear only once. The sequencing used CD4+ or CD8+ T cells sorted from blood, collected in a trial of the OX40 agonist ivuxolimab. The receptors originated from an adult with an advanced solid tumor such as melanoma, head and neck, liver or kidney cancer.

The chain joins TRBV27 to TRBJ2-5; a weak D match, TRBD2 (6 bases). Looked up from germline, CDR1 is MNHEY and CDR2 is SMNVEV (reference sequence). Trimming stripped 5 bases from V and 3 bases from J, with 16 bases between. The CDR3 is made up of 15 amino acids. The CDR3 DNA reads as TGTGCCAGCAGTCCGGGACTCCGGAGGGAAGAGACCCAGTACTTC. It yields the protein CASSPGLRREETQYF.

The chain has TRBV10-3 and TRBJ2-3; the D call may be TRBD1 or TRBD2 (6 bases each). V was trimmed by 3 bases and J by 5 bases, leaving 24 bases between them. This CDR3 comprises 18 residues. CDR1 and CDR2 from the germline V gene are ENHRY and SYGVKD. In nucleotides, the CDR3 is TGTGCCATCAGTGACGGCGGGGAAAGGGACACCGGGAGAGATACGCAGTATTTT. Protein product: CAISDGGERDTGRDTQYF.

The V and J genes are TRBV5-6 and TRBJ2-5, with D tentatively TRBD1 (6 bases). CDR3 length: 15 amino acids. The V gene lost 2 bases and the J gene lost 5 bases, with 16 bases spanning the gap. From germline, CDR1 is SGHDT and CDR2 YYEEEE. The CDR3 spells CASSFQPGDGETQYF. CDR3 DNA sequence: TGTGCCAGCAGCTTCCAACCAGGGGATGGGGAGACCCAGTACTTC.

The chain has TRBV7-2 and TRBJ2-5; D not resolved. This CDR3 is built from 14 residues. Germline V CDR1 and CDR2: SGHTA, FQGNSA. V gave up 2 bases and J gave up 2 bases, with 9 bases separating them. Written as DNA, the CDR3 is TGTGCCAGCAGCTTAATATCGGCGCAAGAGACCCAGTACTTC. It is translated as CASSLISAQETQYF.

The J gene is TRBJ2-1, the V gene TRBV2; D remains ambiguous. CDR3 length: 14 amino acids. The germline CDR1 and CDR2 sequences are SNHLY and FYNNEI. Deletions cut 4 bases from V and 0 bases from J, with 7 bases between. The CDR3 DNA reads as TGTGCCAGCAGTGTCACCGACTCCTACAATGAGCAGTTCTTC. The encoded protein is CASSVTDSYNEQFF.

The rearrangement links TRBV11-2 to TRBJ2-7; maybe TRBD2 (6 bases). Germline-derived CDR1 and CDR2 are SGHAT and FQNNGV. V dropped 5 bases and J dropped 3 bases, with 17 bases sitting between them. This CDR3 comprises 15 residues. CDR3: CASSPGVGGIYEQYF. The CDR3 nucleotides are TGTGCCAGCAGCCCGGGAGTGGGGGGAATCTACGAGCAGTACTTC. Full variable domain (rest looked up from reference TRBV11-2 and TRBJ2-7): EAGVAQSPRYKIIEKRQSVAFWCNPISGHATLYWYQQILGQGPKLLIQFQNNGVVDDSQLPKDRFSAERLKGVDSTLKIQPAKLEDSAVYLCASSPGVGGIYEQYFGPGTRLTVT.

The V gene is TRBV9, the J gene TRBJ1-2; D gene uncertain. The CDR3 is 17 amino acids. V was shortened by 4 bases and J by 0 bases, with 19 bases between the two germline ends. The germline V gene encodes CDR1 SGDLS and CDR2 YYNGEE. The CDR3 loop is CASSPWSSDLANYGYTF. CDR3 nucleotides: TGTGCCAGCAGCCCCTGGTCATCAGATCTAGCTAACTATGGCTACACCTTC.

The V and J genes are TRBV13 and TRBJ2-3; possible D gene TRBD1, 5 bases. This CDR3 contains 15 residues. Germline V gene lookup returns CDR1 PRHDT and CDR2 FYEKMQ (reference sequence). V lost 5 bases and J 5 bases, leaving 17 bases between the germline ends. CDR3 nucleotides: TGTGCCAGCAGCCTAAGGGCAGGGCGATTAGATACGCAGTATTTT. This sequence encodes CASSLRAGRLDTQYF.

This chain joins TRBV11-2 and TRBJ2-2; TRBD2 aligns across 11 bases. The V gene end was trimmed by 1 base and the J gene end by 2 bases; junction bases not matched to a gene: 6. Per the germline V gene, CDR1 is SGHAT and CDR2 is FQNNGV. The CDR3 loop spans 18 amino acids. The CDR3 nucleotides are TGTGCCAGCAGCTTAGGTCCCCTAGCGGGGGGAAACACCGGGGAGCTGTTTTTT. Protein sequence: CASSLGPLAGGNTGELFF.

J is TRBJ2-2 and V is TRBV5-6; 10 nucleotides align to TRBD2. The CDR3 has 16 residues. With 7 bases clipped from V and 4 bases from J, the junction kept 10 bases outside the gene matches. Germline V CDR1 and CDR2: SGHDT, YYEEEE. This chain's CDR3 is CASVASGGFFTGELFF. The DNA of the CDR3 is TGTGCCAGCGTGGCTAGCGGGGGTTTTTTCACCGGGGAGCTGTTTTTT.